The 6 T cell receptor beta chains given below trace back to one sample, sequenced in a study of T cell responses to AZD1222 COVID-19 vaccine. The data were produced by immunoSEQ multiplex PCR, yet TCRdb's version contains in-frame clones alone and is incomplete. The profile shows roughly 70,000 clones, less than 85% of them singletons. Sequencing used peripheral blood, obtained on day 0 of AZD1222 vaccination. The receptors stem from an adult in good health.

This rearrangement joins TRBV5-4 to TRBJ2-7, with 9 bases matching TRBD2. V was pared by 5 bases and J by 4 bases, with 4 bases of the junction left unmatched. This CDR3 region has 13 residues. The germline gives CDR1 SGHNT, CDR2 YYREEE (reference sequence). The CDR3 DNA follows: TGTGCCAGCAGGCCTAGCGGGACTTACGAGCAGTACTTC. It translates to CASRPSGTYEQYF.

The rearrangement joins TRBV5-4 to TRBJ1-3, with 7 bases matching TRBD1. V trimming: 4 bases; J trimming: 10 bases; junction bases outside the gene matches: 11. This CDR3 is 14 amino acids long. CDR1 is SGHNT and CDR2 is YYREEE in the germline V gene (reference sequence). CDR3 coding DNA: TGTGCCAGCAGCCCGTCGGACAGGCCAACGACCATATATTTT. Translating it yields CASSPSDRPTTIYF. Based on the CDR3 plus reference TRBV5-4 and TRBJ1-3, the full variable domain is ETGVTQSPTHLIKTRGQQVTLRCSSQSGHNTVSWYQQALGQGPQFIFQYYREEENGRGNFPPRFSGLQFPNYSSELNVNALELDDSALYLCASSPSDRPTTIYFGEGSWLTVV.

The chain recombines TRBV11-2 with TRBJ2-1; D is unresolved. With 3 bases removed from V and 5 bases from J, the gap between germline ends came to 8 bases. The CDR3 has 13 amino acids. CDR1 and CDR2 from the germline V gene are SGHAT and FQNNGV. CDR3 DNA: TGTGCCAGCAGCTTTAGGCTAGACAATGAGCAGTTCTTC. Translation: CASSFRLDNEQFF.

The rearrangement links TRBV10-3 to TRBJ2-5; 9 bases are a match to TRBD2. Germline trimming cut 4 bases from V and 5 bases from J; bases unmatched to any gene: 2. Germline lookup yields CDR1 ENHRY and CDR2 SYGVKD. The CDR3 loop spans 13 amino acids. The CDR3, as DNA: TGTGCCATCAGTGGAGGACTAGCGGAGACCCAGTACTTC. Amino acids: CAISGGLAETQYF.

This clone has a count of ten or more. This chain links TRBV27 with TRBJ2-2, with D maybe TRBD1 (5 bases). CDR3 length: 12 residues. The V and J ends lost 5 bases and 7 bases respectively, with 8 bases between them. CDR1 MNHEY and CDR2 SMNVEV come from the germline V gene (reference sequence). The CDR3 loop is CASSAGIGELFF. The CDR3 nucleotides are TGTGCCAGCAGTGCAGGGATCGGGGAGCTGTTTTTT.

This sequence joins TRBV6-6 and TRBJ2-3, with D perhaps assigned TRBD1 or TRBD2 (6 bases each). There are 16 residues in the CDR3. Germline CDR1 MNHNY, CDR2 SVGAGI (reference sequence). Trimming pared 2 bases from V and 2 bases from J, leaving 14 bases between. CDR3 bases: TGTGCCAGCAGTTACGCCCGGGGGCGGAACACAGATACGCAGTATTTT. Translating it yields CASSYARGRNTDTQYF.